This T cell receptor beta chain was obtained from a study of shared clonotypes between healthy human individuals. This clone was counted a single time. This may stem from a read error, because a much larger clone lies one nucleotide away. At the DNA level, this CDR3 is encoded by other sequences in the same sample as well. The data were produced by immunoSEQ multiplex PCR, yet TCRdb's version contains in-frame clones alone and is incomplete. This table has around 500,000 clones, around 78% appearing once. V was trimmed by 2 bases and J by 5 bases, leaving 12 bases between them. Germline V CDR1 and CDR2: MGHDK, SYGVNS. The CDR3 is 14 amino acids.

This chain links TRBV25-1 with TRBJ1-1; D unresolved. The receptor was isolated from a woman aged 40 to 49 in good health. Some clones in this sample may be carry-over from other donors' samples. Sequenced sample: PBMCs. In DNA form, the CDR3 reads TGTGCCAGCAGTGAAGGAGATCGGAAGACTGAAGCTTTCTTT. Its protein is CASSEGDRKTEAFF.